This is a list of T cell receptor beta chains from one sample in a study of shared clonotypes between healthy human individuals. TCRdb's table, derived via immunoSEQ multiplex PCR, lists solely in-frame clones and lacks some. Seen here are 2,100,000 or so clones, 95% observed once, and the top ten hold around 0.13%. Specimen: naive CD4+ T cells sorted from blood. These receptors were collected from a man aged 18 to 35 in good health. Each CDR3 is given with its conserved first and last residue. Each record gives: CDR3 protein, CDR3 DNA, V gene, D gene, clone size, J gene. D genes are given only for firm matches. Clone size is given for some rows only: seen once, a few or many times, or a class if the clone is expanded.

CDR3aa: CASRSGRDNYNEQFF
CDR3nt: TGCGCCAGCAGATCCGGCAGGGATAATTACAATGAGCAGTTCTTC
v_gene: TRBV4-1
d_gene: .
abundance: .
j_gene: TRBJ2-1

CDR3aa: CASSEASGSVETQYF
CDR3nt: TGTGCCAGCAGTGAAGCTAGCGGGAGTGTGGAGACCCAGTACTTC
v_gene: TRBV6-4
d_gene: TRBD2
abundance: once
j_gene: TRBJ2-5

CDR3aa: CASSLEASREQFF
CDR3nt: TGTGCCAGCAGCTTAGAGGCTAGTCGTGAGCAGTTCTTC
v_gene: TRBV7-2
d_gene: .
abundance: .
j_gene: TRBJ2-1

CDR3aa: CASIRDRGNTGELFF
CDR3nt: TGCGCCAGCATCCGGGACAGGGGAAACACCGGGGAGCTGTTTTTT
v_gene: TRBV5-1
d_gene: TRBD1
abundance: .
j_gene: TRBJ2-2

CDR3aa: CASSQQPTQPQHF
CDR3nt: TGTGCCAGCAGTCAACAGCCAACTCAGCCCCAGCATTTT
v_gene: TRBV5-4
d_gene: .
abundance: .
j_gene: TRBJ1-5

CDR3aa: CASSIGVGMNTEAFF
CDR3nt: TGTGCCAGTAGTATAGGAGTGGGAATGAACACTGAAGCTTTCTTT
v_gene: TRBV19
d_gene: .
abundance: .
j_gene: TRBJ1-1

CDR3aa: CASSQGRLVLDTQYF
CDR3nt: TGTGCCAGCAGCCAGGGGCGACTGGTCCTAGATACGCAGTATTTT
v_gene: TRBV5-4
d_gene: .
abundance: .
j_gene: TRBJ2-3

CDR3aa: CASSGGTGFSPPYEQYF
CDR3nt: TGTGCCAGCAGTGGCGGGACAGGGTTCTCTCCTCCCTACGAGCAGTACTTC
v_gene: TRBV6-1
d_gene: TRBD1
abundance: .
j_gene: TRBJ2-7

CDR3aa: CASSLAREDTQYF
CDR3nt: TGTGCCAGCAGCTTGGCCCGGGAAGATACGCAGTATTTT
v_gene: TRBV5-4
d_gene: .
abundance: .
j_gene: TRBJ2-3

CDR3aa: CAISESGTGLTSYEQYF
CDR3nt: TGTGCCATCAGTGAGTCGGGGACGGGACTGACCTCCTACGAGCAGTACTTC
v_gene: TRBV10-3
d_gene: .
abundance: once
j_gene: TRBJ2-7

CDR3aa: CASSIDQGATDTQYF
CDR3nt: TGTGCCAGTAGTATAGATCAGGGGGCAACAGATACGCAGTATTTT
v_gene: TRBV19
d_gene: TRBD1
abundance: .
j_gene: TRBJ2-3

CDR3aa: CASSLALDSSYNSPLHF
CDR3nt: TGTGCCAGCAGCTTAGCGTTGGACAGCTCCTATAATTCACCCCTCCACTTT
v_gene: TRBV7-9
d_gene: .
abundance: .
j_gene: TRBJ1-6

CDR3aa: CASSQDFGEGLEAFF
CDR3nt: TGCGCCAGCAGCCAAGATTTCGGGGAAGGACTCGAAGCTTTCTTT
v_gene: TRBV4-3
d_gene: .
abundance: .
j_gene: TRBJ1-1

CDR3aa: CASSLLAASTDTQYF
CDR3nt: TGCGCCAGCAGCTTGTTAGCGGCTAGCACAGATACGCAGTATTTT
v_gene: TRBV5-1
d_gene: .
abundance: .
j_gene: TRBJ2-3

CDR3aa: CASSFVGSYNEQFF
CDR3nt: TGTGCCAGCAGCTTCGTGGGAAGTTACAATGAGCAGTTCTTC
v_gene: TRBV7-8
d_gene: .
abundance: .
j_gene: TRBJ2-1

CDR3aa: CASSLRQGLQETQYF
CDR3nt: TGCGCCAGCAGTCTAAGACAGGGACTCCAAGAGACCCAGTACTTC
v_gene: TRBV5-1
d_gene: .
abundance: .
j_gene: TRBJ2-5

CDR3aa: CASSQVANYGYTF
CDR3nt: TGCGCCAGCAGCCAAGTAGCCAACTATGGCTACACCTTC
v_gene: TRBV4-1
d_gene: .
abundance: .
j_gene: TRBJ1-2

CDR3aa: CASSLMASGGWEQYF
CDR3nt: TGTGCCAGCAGTTTAATGGCTAGCGGGGGCTGGGAGCAGTACTTC
v_gene: TRBV28
d_gene: TRBD2
abundance: .
j_gene: TRBJ2-7

CDR3aa: CASSVLVGNEAFF
CDR3nt: TGTGCCAGCAGCGTCCTTGTGGGCAATGAAGCTTTCTTT
v_gene: TRBV7-2
d_gene: .
abundance: .
j_gene: TRBJ1-1

CDR3aa: CSVLTGGNQPQHF
CDR3nt: TGCAGCGTTTTAACAGGGGGCAATCAGCCCCAGCATTTT
v_gene: TRBV29-1
d_gene: TRBD1
abundance: once
j_gene: TRBJ1-5

CDR3aa: CASSIGPPGNTEAFF
CDR3nt: TGTGCCAGTAGTATCGGCCCCCCAGGGAACACTGAAGCTTTCTTT
v_gene: TRBV19
d_gene: .
abundance: once
j_gene: TRBJ1-1

CDR3aa: CALSTGQETQYF
CDR3nt: TGTGCCTTATCGACAGGGCAAGAGACCCAGTACTTC
v_gene: TRBV30
d_gene: TRBD1
abundance: .
j_gene: TRBJ2-5

CDR3aa: CASSLHGGVNTEAFF
CDR3nt: TGTGCCAGCAGCCTTCACGGGGGGGTGAACACTGAAGCTTTCTTT
v_gene: TRBV5-6
d_gene: .
abundance: .
j_gene: TRBJ1-1

CDR3aa: CASSPPNSGEETQYF
CDR3nt: TGTGCCAGCTCACCACCGAATTCAGGGGAAGAGACCCAGTACTTC
v_gene: TRBV18
d_gene: .
abundance: .
j_gene: TRBJ2-5

CDR3aa: CASSARDRGDEKLFF
CDR3nt: TGTGCCAGCAGCGCAAGGGACAGGGGGGATGAAAAACTGTTTTTT
v_gene: TRBV7-2
d_gene: TRBD1
abundance: .
j_gene: TRBJ1-4

CDR3aa: CATTQLGDSQTQYF
CDR3nt: TGTGCCACCACCCAGCTGGGGGATTCGCAGACCCAGTACTTC
v_gene: TRBV15
d_gene: .
abundance: once
j_gene: TRBJ2-5

CDR3aa: CASSGITVSNQPQHF
CDR3nt: TGTGCCAGCAGTGGGATCACGGTTAGCAATCAGCCCCAGCATTTT
v_gene: TRBV6-1
d_gene: .
abundance: .
j_gene: TRBJ1-5

CDR3aa: CASSQEGHRDHYGYTF
CDR3nt: TGCGCCAGCAGCCAAGAGGGACACCGGGACCACTATGGCTACACCTTC
v_gene: TRBV4-3
d_gene: .
abundance: .
j_gene: TRBJ1-2

CDR3aa: CASSNNRVSPEAFF
CDR3nt: TGTGCCAGCAGTAATAACAGGGTAAGCCCTGAAGCTTTCTTT
v_gene: TRBV2
d_gene: .
abundance: .
j_gene: TRBJ1-1

CDR3aa: CASSLVGGTSYEQYF
CDR3nt: TGTGCCAGCAGCTTAGTGGGCGGTACCTCCTACGAGCAGTACTTC
v_gene: TRBV11-2
d_gene: .
abundance: .
j_gene: TRBJ2-7

CDR3aa: CASSEGPAQDF
CDR3nt: TGTGCCAGCAGTGAGGGTCCCGCTCAGGACTTC
v_gene: TRBV25-1
d_gene: .
abundance: .
j_gene: TRBJ2-7

CDR3aa: CASSYSRGRNTEAFF
CDR3nt: TGTGCCAGCAGTTACTCGAGAGGGAGGAACACTGAAGCTTTCTTT
v_gene: TRBV6-5
d_gene: .
abundance: .
j_gene: TRBJ1-1

CDR3aa: CASSGLAGVEETQYF
CDR3nt: TGTGCCAGCTCAGGACTAGCGGGAGTGGAAGAGACCCAGTACTTC
v_gene: TRBV18
d_gene: TRBD2
abundance: .
j_gene: TRBJ2-5

CDR3aa: CASTGDNQETQYF
CDR3nt: TGCGCCAGCACCGGGGACAACCAAGAGACCCAGTACTTC
v_gene: TRBV5-1
d_gene: .
abundance: .
j_gene: TRBJ2-5

CDR3aa: CASSLGDSTDTQYF
CDR3nt: TGCGCCAGCAGCTTGGGGGACAGCACAGATACGCAGTATTTT
v_gene: TRBV5-1
d_gene: .
abundance: .
j_gene: TRBJ2-3

CDR3aa: CASSVGGTSTETQYF
CDR3nt: TGTGCCAGCAGCGTAGGTGGGACTAGCACAGAGACCCAGTACTTC
v_gene: TRBV9
d_gene: TRBD2
abundance: .
j_gene: TRBJ2-5

CDR3aa: CASSVRLLYSYEQYF
CDR3nt: TGTGCCAGCAGTGTGCGACTCTTGTACTCCTACGAGCAGTACTTC
v_gene: TRBV2
d_gene: .
abundance: .
j_gene: TRBJ2-7

CDR3aa: CASSGTRSGYTF
CDR3nt: TGTGCCAGCAGCGGGACCCGCAGCGGCTACACCTTC
v_gene: TRBV2
d_gene: .
abundance: .
j_gene: TRBJ1-2

CDR3aa: CASSWDRGLSGELFF
CDR3nt: TGTGCCAGCAGCTGGGACAGGGGGCTCTCCGGGGAGCTGTTTTTT
v_gene: TRBV6-5
d_gene: TRBD1
abundance: .
j_gene: TRBJ2-2

CDR3aa: CASSSPGTGGREQYF
CDR3nt: TGTGCCAGCAGTTCCCCTGGGACAGGGGGCCGCGAGCAGTACTTC
v_gene: TRBV28
d_gene: TRBD1
abundance: .
j_gene: TRBJ2-7

CDR3aa: CAWDRGLSTEAFF
CDR3nt: TGTGCCTGGGACAGGGGGCTGAGCACTGAAGCTTTCTTT
v_gene: TRBV30
d_gene: TRBD1
abundance: .
j_gene: TRBJ1-1

CDR3aa: CASSPRLALYNEQFF
CDR3nt: TGTGCCAGCAGCCCCCGACTAGCCCTCTACAATGAGCAGTTCTTC
v_gene: TRBV6-6
d_gene: TRBD2
abundance: .
j_gene: TRBJ2-1

CDR3aa: CASSTGHNYGYTF
CDR3nt: TGTGCCAGCAGCACGGGACATAACTATGGCTACACCTTC
v_gene: TRBV14
d_gene: .
abundance: .
j_gene: TRBJ1-2

CDR3aa: CASSRDFYEQYF
CDR3nt: TGTGCCAGCAGCAGGGATTTCTACGAGCAGTACTTC
v_gene: TRBV7-2
d_gene: .
abundance: .
j_gene: TRBJ2-7

CDR3aa: CASSKGEARQTQYF
CDR3nt: TGTGCCAGCAGCAAAGGGGAGGCCCGGCAGACCCAGTACTTC
v_gene: TRBV21-1
d_gene: .
abundance: once
j_gene: TRBJ2-5

CDR3aa: CASSPNTGLTETQYF
CDR3nt: TGTGCCAGCTCTCCAAATACAGGGCTGACAGAGACCCAGTACTTC
v_gene: TRBV18
d_gene: .
abundance: .
j_gene: TRBJ2-5

CDR3aa: CASSFLTGGRGYTF
CDR3nt: TGTGCCAGCAGCTTCTTAACAGGGGGTCGTGGCTACACCTTC
v_gene: TRBV13
d_gene: TRBD1
abundance: few
j_gene: TRBJ1-2

CDR3aa: CASGLTANTGELFF
CDR3nt: TGTGCCAGCGGTCTCACAGCGAACACCGGGGAGCTGTTTTTT
v_gene: TRBV6-1
d_gene: .
abundance: .
j_gene: TRBJ2-2

CDR3aa: CASSVLRDTQYF
CDR3nt: TGTGCCAGCAGTGTCCTACGGGATACGCAGTATTTT
v_gene: TRBV2
d_gene: .
abundance: .
j_gene: TRBJ2-3

CDR3aa: CASSEGQALSYEQYF
CDR3nt: TGCGCCAGCAGTGAAGGGCAGGCGCTCTCCTACGAGCAGTACTTC
v_gene: TRBV10-1
d_gene: .
abundance: few
j_gene: TRBJ2-7

CDR3aa: CASSSYPGRRLSGANVLTF
CDR3nt: TGTGCCAGCAGCAGTTACCCGGGACGGAGACTCTCTGGGGCCAACGTCCTGACTTTC
v_gene: TRBV5-8
d_gene: .
abundance: .
j_gene: TRBJ2-6

CDR3aa: CASRLAGGETQYF
CDR3nt: TGTGCCAGCAGACTAGCGGGGGGAGAGACCCAGTACTTC
v_gene: TRBV6-1
d_gene: TRBD2
abundance: .
j_gene: TRBJ2-5

CDR3aa: CASSATGGGGAFF
CDR3nt: TGTGCCAGCAGTGCTACAGGGGGCGGGGGAGCTTTCTTT
v_gene: TRBV25-1
d_gene: TRBD1
abundance: .
j_gene: TRBJ1-1

CDR3aa: CASSPPGAGSEKLFF
CDR3nt: TGTGCCAGCTCACCACCGGGGGCTGGGAGTGAAAAACTGTTTTTT
v_gene: TRBV18
d_gene: .
abundance: .
j_gene: TRBJ1-4

CDR3aa: CASSLGGAGHEQYF
CDR3nt: TGTGCCAGCAGCCTCGGGGGGGCCGGCCACGAGCAGTACTTC
v_gene: TRBV5-4
d_gene: TRBD2
abundance: .
j_gene: TRBJ2-7

CDR3aa: CASSPADEQFF
CDR3nt: TGTGCCAGCAGCCCCGCGGATGAGCAGTTCTTC
v_gene: TRBV7-9
d_gene: .
abundance: .
j_gene: TRBJ2-1

CDR3aa: CASSESGWAEKLNIQYF
CDR3nt: TGTGCCAGCAGTGAATCGGGCTGGGCCGAAAAGCTAAACATTCAGTACTTC
v_gene: TRBV25-1
d_gene: .
abundance: .
j_gene: TRBJ2-4

CDR3aa: CASSPVGLETQYF
CDR3nt: TGTGCCAGCTCACCGGTGGGGCTGGAGACCCAGTACTTC
v_gene: TRBV18
d_gene: .
abundance: .
j_gene: TRBJ2-5